The 13 T cell receptor beta chains in this list originate from one sample, sequenced in a study of cytomegalovirus exposure and HLA in healthy donors. PCR involved 60 Vbeta and 13 Jbeta primers. Some clones are missing from TCRdb's copy, which holds only in-frame ones; the method was immunoSEQ multiplex PCR. The sample lists a few hundred thousand clones; 80% were seen once. The sample was PBMCs. The receptors originated from a girl aged 2 to 10 in good health and CMV-seronegative.

The rearrangement links TRBV5-1 to TRBJ2-1, with D tentatively TRBD2 (6 bases). There are 17 residues in the CDR3. V was shortened by 0 bases and J by 15 bases, with 28 bases between the two germline ends. Germline CDR1 reads SGHRS; CDR2 reads YFSETQ. The CDR3 bases are TGCGCCAGCAGCTTGGGCCGGCTAGCGCCGATCCCTCTACAGCGGTTCTTC. It encodes CASSLGRLAPIPLQRFF.

Here the CDR3 reads CASSKPGTGGGYEQFF. The CDR3 DNA sequence: TGTGCCAGCAGCAAACCCGGGACAGGGGGCGGCTATGAGCAGTTCTTC. The gene calls are TRBV7-9 and TRBJ2-1; TRBD1 aligns across 12 bases. The CDR3 has 16 residues. The V and J ends lost 5 bases and 8 bases, in that order; junction bases with no gene match: 10. Germline V gene lookup returns CDR1 SEHNR and CDR2 FQNEAQ (reference sequence). The full variable domain, rest sourced from reference TRBV7-9 and TRBJ2-1, is DTGVSQNPRHKITKRGQNVTFRCDPISEHNRLYWYRQTLGQGPEFLTYFQNEAQLEKSRLLSDRFSAERPKGSFSTLEIQRTEQGDSAMYLCASSKPGTGGGYEQFFGPGTRLTVL.

This sequence joins TRBV27 and TRBJ2-7, with D possibly being TRBD1 (5 bases). Trimming took 7 bases from V and 3 from J, leaving 16 bases between them. CDR3 size: 14 residues. CDR1 is MNHEY, CDR2 SMNVEV, per germline (reference sequence). Written as DNA, the CDR3 is TGTGCCAGCACCCCGACAGCCTCAAGCTACGAGCAGTACTTC. Translating gives CASTPTASSYEQYF.

This rearrangement joins TRBV7-2 to TRBJ1-4; possibly TRBD1 for D (6 bases). V shed 5 bases and J shed 8 bases, with 15 bases lying between them. The germline gives CDR1 SGHTA, CDR2 FQGNSA. This CDR3 contains 14 residues. The CDR3 region is CASSPPPTGEKLFF. In DNA form, the CDR3 reads TGTGCCAGCAGCCCCCCTCCTACAGGGGAAAAACTGTTTTTT. The complete variable domain, with remaining parts taken from reference TRBV7-2 and TRBJ1-4, reads GAGVSQSPSNKVTEKGKDVELRCDPISGHTALYWYRQSLGQGLEFLIYFQGNSAPDKSGLPSDRFSAERTGGSVSTLTIQRTQQEDSAVYLCASSPPPTGEKLFFGSGTQLSVL.

This clone was counted between two and nine times. The chain employs TRBV6-5 and TRBJ2-1; D might be TRBD2 (5 bases). The ends were cut back, 8 bases at V and 7 bases at J, with 12 bases in the middle. This CDR3 is built from 12 residues. Germline V gene sequence: CDR1 MNHEY, CDR2 SVGAGI. The CDR3 loop is CASGYSGNEQFF. CDR3 in DNA: TGTGCCAGCGGATACAGCGGAAATGAGCAGTTCTTC.

The J gene is TRBJ2-5, the V gene TRBV29-1; D is uncertain. From germline, CDR1 is SQVTM and CDR2 ANQGSEA. V lost 6 bases to trimming and J lost 7 bases, with 12 bases between them. The CDR3 is made up of 11 amino acids. CDR3 in amino acids: CSVTRARTQYF. The DNA of the CDR3 is TGCAGCGTCACACGAGCTAGGACCCAGTACTTC.

J is TRBJ2-1 and V is TRBV21-1; TRBD1, as called in the table, went unchecked against the DNA. TRBV21-1 is annotated as a pseudogene. This CDR3 spans 16 amino acids. The CDR3 reads CASRPGTGHEYNEQFF. CDR3 sequence (DNA): TGTGCCAGCAGACCCGGCACAGGCCACGAATACAATGAGCAGTTCTTC.

The chain employs TRBV4-2 and TRBJ2-4, with 10 nucleotides matching TRBD2. In germline, CDR1 is LGHNA, CDR2 YNFKEQ. V gave up 4 bases and J gave up 0 bases; unmatched junction bases: 6. CDR3 length: 17 amino acids. Here the CDR3 reads CASSRTLAGVAKNIQYF. The CDR3 DNA is TGTGCCAGCAGCCGAACCCTAGCGGGGGTAGCCAAAAACATTCAGTACTTC.

The chain has TRBV18 and TRBJ1-5, with a possible D match to TRBD1 (5 bases). This CDR3 is 15 amino acids long. V dropped 3 bases and J dropped 3 bases, with 12 bases sitting between them. CDR1 is KGHSH and CDR2 is LQKENI in the germline V gene. The DNA of the CDR3 is TGTGCCAGCTCACCCCAGGGATTTACCAATCAGCCCCAGCATTTT. Amino acid sequence: CASSPQGFTNQPQHF.

The V gene is TRBV7-9, the J gene TRBJ1-1; D not resolved. Between the trimmed V and J ends, which lost 3 bases and 7 bases, there was a span of 12 bases. The CDR3 is 13 amino acids. The germline V gene has CDR1 SEHNR and CDR2 FQNEAQ (reference sequence). The CDR3 reads CASSFGRVDEAFF. The CDR3 DNA is TGTGCCAGCAGCTTCGGGAGGGTTGATGAAGCTTTCTTT.

This clone occurred once. This chain joins TRBV6-6 and TRBJ1-2; unclear D gene. The CDR3 covers 12 residues. Looked up from germline, CDR1 is MNHNY and CDR2 is SVGAGI (reference sequence). Trimming pared 3 bases from V and 6 bases from J, leaving 8 bases between. This CDR3 is CASSYLEDGYTF. CDR3 sequence (DNA): TGTGCCAGCAGTTATCTGGAGGATGGCTACACCTTC.

This chain joins TRBV27 and TRBJ1-1; tentatively, D is TRBD1 (6 bases). Germline assignment: CDR1 MNHEY and CDR2 SMNVEV (reference sequence). The CDR3 consists of 14 residues. The V gene lost 5 bases and the J gene lost 5 bases, with 15 bases spanning the gap. DNA of the CDR3: TGTGCCAGCAGTGGTTACAGGGTTGGGACTGAAGCTTTCTTT. It translates to CASSGYRVGTEAFF.

This clone was detected once. The CDR3 nucleotides are TGTGCCAGCTCACCTGGACAGGGGGAACATCCCCAGCATTTT. Encoded protein: CASSPGQGEHPQHF. The chain combines TRBV18 with TRBJ1-5, with 10 positions matching TRBD1. The V segment lost 3 bases and the J segment 10 bases; nucleotides outside the gene matches: 6. From germline, CDR1 is KGHSH and CDR2 LQKENI. The CDR3 spans 14 residues.